A selection of T cell receptor beta chains follows, all from one sample in a study of shared clonotypes between healthy human individuals. Profiling relied on immunoSEQ multiplex PCR, and the TCRdb table lists in-frame clones only, not all of them. The data show about 2.3 million clones, over 85% seen once. The sequencing sample was made of naive CD4+ T cells from PBMCs. The origin of the receptors is a man younger than 35 in good health. Some clones in this sample may be carry-over from other donors' samples. Both conserved end residues are part of each CDR3. Fields, in order: clone size, V gene, D gene, J gene, CDR3 DNA, CDR3 protein. A D gene is named only where the DNA matches it firmly. The size entry is marked missing in some rows and otherwise reads once, few, many or a size class.

>-|TRBV18|-|TRBJ2-1
TGTGCCAGCTCACTCCCAACATTAGGGGACTGGAATGAGCAGTTCTTC
CASSLPTLGDWNEQFF
>-|TRBV29-1|-|TRBJ1-3
TGCAGCGTAACCGGGGCTGGAAACACCATATATTTT
CSVTGAGNTIYF
>-|TRBV7-6|TRBD1|TRBJ2-1
TGTGCCAGCAGCTTAGTTGGACAGGGCTCCTACAATGAGCAGTTCTTC
CASSLVGQGSYNEQFF
>-|TRBV7-2|TRBD1|TRBJ2-3
TGTGCCAGCAGAGGGGCCGGGACAGGGGGGCCAGATACGCAGTATTTT
CASRGAGTGGPDTQYF
>once|TRBV5-1|-|TRBJ2-6
TGCGCCAGCAGCCCTAACACTGGGGCCAACGTCCTGACTTTC
CASSPNTGANVLTF
>-|TRBV6-4|-|TRBJ1-5
TGTGCCAGCAGTTTAAGGGAAAATCAGCCCCAGCATTTT
CASSLRENQPQHF
>-|TRBV28|-|TRBJ1-4
TGTGCCACCACCCGGCGTGATGTGGGAAAACTGTTTTTT
CATTRRDVGKLFF
>few|TRBV7-7|-|TRBJ1-2
TGTGCCCCCGGGACTAGGCTCGGCTACACCTTC
CAPGTRLGYTF
>-|TRBV19|-|TRBJ2-3
TGTGCCAGTGGTACCAACAGGGTTTCTGGCACAGATACGCAGTATTTT
CASGTNRVSGTDTQYF
>-|TRBV11-3|-|TRBJ2-6
TGTGCCAGCAGCCCCCTGGCGACCAACGTCCTGACTTTC
CASSPLATNVLTF
>once|TRBV6-5|-|TRBJ2-5
TGTGCCAGCAGACAATTAGAGACCCAGTACTTC
CASRQLETQYF
>once|TRBV21-1|-|TRBJ2-2
TGTGCCAGCAGCAATTCCGCAACTGGTCTCTTACAAAGACTGAACACCGGGGAGCTGTTTTTT
CASSNSATGLLQRLNTGELFF
>-|TRBV5-1|TRBD2|TRBJ2-3
TGCGCCAGCACCAAGACTAGCGCCGGAGATACGCAGTATTTT
CASTKTSAGDTQYF
>-|TRBV11-2|-|TRBJ2-3
TGTGCCAGCAGCTTACTGTGGGAGCCAGTAGAAGGGACGCAGTATTTT
CASSLLWEPVEGTQYF
>-|TRBV5-1|-|TRBJ1-1
TGCGCCAGCAGCCCAGGTCCGCCGGGAACTGAAGCTTTCTTT
CASSPGPPGTEAFF
>-|TRBV10-3|-|TRBJ1-5
TGTGCCATCAGTGAGTTCAGGGCGGGTTATAGCAATCAGCCCCAGCATTTT
CAISEFRAGYSNQPQHF
>-|TRBV28|TRBD1|TRBJ1-6
TGTGCCAGCAGTTTGGGACAGGGGGGTTCACCCCTCCACTTT
CASSLGQGGSPLHF
>-|TRBV28|-|TRBJ1-1
TGTGCCAGCAGTCAACTCTCCGGGTCCCCATCGGAAGCTTTCTTT
CASSQLSGSPSEAFF
>-|TRBV30|-|TRBJ1-6
TGTGCCTGGAGTGTACCGCGGAGGGGGGCTTCACCCCTCCACTTT
CAWSVPRRGASPLHF
>-|TRBV4-1|TRBD2|TRBJ2-1
TGCGCCAGCAGCCAAGTTGGCCTAGCGGGAGGGCCCAATGAGCAGTTCTTC
CASSQVGLAGGPNEQFF
>-|TRBV7-3|-|TRBJ1-1
TGTGCCAGCAGCTTAACGGAGTACACTGAAGCTTTCTTT
CASSLTEYTEAFF
>-|TRBV7-9|-|TRBJ1-2
TGTGCCAGCAGCTCCCCGTCCCGCGCGGGGGAGGGAATCTATGGCTACACCTTC
CASSSPSRAGEGIYGYTF
>-|TRBV18|-|TRBJ2-7
TGTGCCAGCTCACTCACCTCCTACGAGCAGTACTTC
CASSLTSYEQYF
>once|TRBV5-4|TRBD1|TRBJ2-7
TGTGCCAGCAGAACCGGGACAGGGGCTTCCTACGAGCAGTACTTC
CASRTGTGASYEQYF
>-|TRBV10-1|-|TRBJ1-5
TGCGCCAGCAGCGAGGGGTCAGGGAATCAGCCCCAGCATTTT
CASSEGSGNQPQHF
>-|TRBV5-1|-|TRBJ1-2
TGCGCCAGCAGCCAGTCTCCGGGCCGGGATGGCTACACCTTC
CASSQSPGRDGYTF
>-|TRBV5-1|TRBD2|TRBJ2-7
TGCGCCAGCAGCTTGGTAAGCGGAGCGGGAGGCCACTACGAGCAGTACTTC
CASSLVSGAGGHYEQYF
>-|TRBV19|TRBD2|TRBJ2-2
TGTGCCAGTAGTATAGGGAGGCGGAGCGGGAGGGCCAGGTGGGAGCTGTTTTTT
CASSIGRRSGRARWELFF
>-|TRBV20-1|-|TRBJ2-7
TGCAGTGCTAGGCAGCCCTACGAGCAGTACTTC
CSARQPYEQYF
>-|TRBV19|TRBD1|TRBJ1-1
TGTGCCAGTAGTACCACAGGGGGCGTCACTGAAGCTTTCTTT
CASSTTGGVTEAFF
>-|TRBV2|TRBD1|TRBJ1-2
TGTGCCAGCAGTCAAACAGGGGTTTCCTATGGCTACACCTTC
CASSQTGVSYGYTF
>once|TRBV20-1|TRBD2|TRBJ2-1
TGCAGTGCCGAGCGGGAGCGTGAGCAGTTCTTC
CSAEREREQFF
>-|TRBV4-1|-|TRBJ2-7
TGCGCCAGCAGCCAAGGAGTACTAGCCGTAACCTACGAGCAGTACTTC
CASSQGVLAVTYEQYF
>-|TRBV29-1|-|TRBJ1-4
TGCAGCGTTGAAGGAGGGGAAGAAAAACTGTTTTTT
CSVEGGEEKLFF
>-|TRBV28|-|TRBJ1-2
TGTGCCAGCAGTCCCGGGACAACCTATGGCTACACCTTC
CASSPGTTYGYTF
>-|TRBV18|-|TRBJ1-5
TGTGCCAGCTCACCACTGGGATCGGATCAGCCCCAGCATTTT
CASSPLGSDQPQHF
>-|TRBV7-9|-|TRBJ1-4
TGTGCCAGCAGCTTAAACCAGGGCGAGGAAAAACTGTTTTTT
CASSLNQGEEKLFF
>-|TRBV30|-|TRBJ2-1
TGTGCCTGGAGTGCACTCAATGAGCAGTTCTTC
CAWSALNEQFF
>once|TRBV6-5|TRBD2|TRBJ2-7
TGTGCCAGCAGCGCCGCTAGCGGGAGGAACGAGCAGTACTTC
CASSAASGRNEQYF
>-|TRBV7-3|-|TRBJ2-1
TGTGCCAGCAGCCCTGGTTCGTGGAATGAGCAGTTCTTC
CASSPGSWNEQFF
>-|TRBV9|TRBD2|TRBJ2-3
TGTGCCAGCAGCGTGCGCTACGAAGTCGGTCTAGCGGGAGGGCGGACAGATACGCAGTATTTT
CASSVRYEVGLAGGRTDTQYF
>-|TRBV29-1|-|TRBJ2-7
TGCAGCGTTAGGGACTACGAGCAGTACTTC
CSVRDYEQYF
>-|TRBV4-1|-|TRBJ1-5
TGCGCCAGCAGCCAAGATAGGGGACGGACCAATCAGCCCCAGCATTTT
CASSQDRGRTNQPQHF
>-|TRBV9|-|TRBJ1-2
TGTGCCAGCAGCGTTCGCAGCGCCAACTATGGCTACACCTTC
CASSVRSANYGYTF
>-|TRBV27|-|TRBJ2-7
TGTGCCAGCAGGCTCCAAAGGGGAACCCCCTACGAGCAGTACTTC
CASRLQRGTPYEQYF
>-|TRBV5-1|-|TRBJ1-1
TGCGCCAGCAGCTTAACAGTCAACACTGAAGCTTTCTTT
CASSLTVNTEAFF
>-|TRBV6-5|-|TRBJ2-7
TGTGCCAGCAGTTACGATGTTAGCTCCTACGAGCAGTACTTC
CASSYDVSSYEQYF
>-|TRBV28|TRBD1|TRBJ1-5
TGTGCCAGCAGTTCTGGACAGGGCCATCAGCCCCAGCATTTT
CASSSGQGHQPQHF
>once|TRBV7-9|-|TRBJ2-1
TGTGCCAGCAGCTTGCAGGGAGGCAATGAGCAGTTCTTC
CASSLQGGNEQFF
>-|TRBV11-2|-|TRBJ2-7
TGTGCCAGCAGCTTAGACGCGCTAAGTTACGAGCAGTACTTC
CASSLDALSYEQYF
>-|TRBV5-8|TRBD1|TRBJ2-7
TGTGCCAGCAGCAGCAACCGGGACAGGGACCACGAGCAGTACTTC
CASSSNRDRDHEQYF
>-|TRBV18|-|TRBJ2-5
TGTGCCAGCTCACCGGGACCTCAAGAGACCCAGTACTTC
CASSPGPQETQYF
>once|TRBV2|-|TRBJ1-1
TGTGCCAGCAGTGAGTTCCAGGGAAGGACTGAAGCTTTCTTT
CASSEFQGRTEAFF
>-|TRBV2|-|TRBJ1-2
TGTGCCTCCCTTAGGGAGGTGTTTGCGGATACTCGGGGCTACACCTTC
CASLREVFADTRGYTF
>-|TRBV19|-|TRBJ1-2
TGTGCCAGTAGTATAGATGGAATTATGGCGGGCCGGTTCGATGGCTACACCTTC
CASSIDGIMAGRFDGYTF
>-|TRBV7-3|TRBD1|TRBJ2-2
TGTGCCAGCAGCTTAAGACAGGGGGCGATGAGCGGGGAGCTGTTTTTT
CASSLRQGAMSGELFF
>-|TRBV30|-|TRBJ1-6
TGTGCCTGGACTCAGGGTGAGCCGCGACCCCTCCACTTT
CAWTQGEPRPLHF